This passage covers 8 T cell receptor gamma chains from one sample sequenced in a study of human gamma delta and Vdelta1 T cells. TCRdb re-called the PCR reads with CATT. The sample lists 750 to 950 gamma-chain clones; approximately 4.2% were seen once. What was sequenced was naive CD27+ Vdelta1 gamma-delta T cells from blood. These receptors were taken from a human donor in good health.

The chain recombines TRGV5 with TRGJ1 or TRGJ2. CDR1 and CDR2 (germline): VINAFY, YDVSNSKD. V was pared by 9 bases and J by 9 bases, with 11 bases of the junction left unmatched. The CDR3 is made up of 11 amino acids. As DNA, the CDR3 is TGTGCCACCGGGTACAGGTTTAAGAAACTCTTT. It is translated as CATGYRFKKLF.

This clone was recorded a few times. A read error is likely here: a far larger clone is one base away. This chain links TRGV2 with TRGJ1 or TRGJ2. The germline V gene has CDR1 EGSNGY and CDR2 YDSYNSKV. CDR3 length equals 12 residues. The CDR3 coding sequence is TGTGCCACCTGGGACGGGCCTGCTAGGAAACTATTT. Amino acids: CATWDGPARKLF.

The V and J genes are TRGV8 and TRGJP1. Germline lookup yields CDR1 VENAVY and CDR2 YDSYNSRV. Trimming at V came to 5 bases and at J to 0 bases, leaving 6 bases not matched to a gene. The CDR3 is 15 residues long. As DNA, the CDR3 is TGTGCCACCTGGGTTATCCATACCACTGGTTGGTTCAAGATATTT. It encodes CATWVIHTTGWFKIF.

Notes on this clone: TCRdb lists the protein of a much larger clone for this DNA, which differs at residue 6, so this is likely a read error; the protein given here is translated from the DNA itself. The rearrangement joins TRGV3 to TRGJ1 or TRGJ2. Since TCRdb gives no J gene, matching the DNA to germline was used here to assign it. The CDR3 has 13 residues. Germline trimming cut 3 bases from V and 5 bases from J; bases unmatched to any gene: 7. The V gene's germline CDR1 is VTNTFY and CDR2 YDVSTARD (reference sequence). The CDR3 spells CATWDWHHYKKLF. In DNA, the CDR3 is TGTGCCACCTGGGACTGGCATCATTATAAGAAACTCTTT.

To note about this clone: This DNA translates differently at residue 7 from the TCRdb protein, which is that of a much larger clone; a read error is likely, and the protein shown is the DNA's own translation. This chain uses TRGV2 with TRGJ1 or TRGJ2. This CDR3 comprises 12 residues. The germline gives CDR1 EGSNGY, CDR2 YDSYNSKV. Unmatched junction bases numbered 4, after V lost 3 bases and J lost 5 bases. The CDR3 reads CATWDRHYKKLF. Written as DNA, the CDR3 is TGTGCCACCTGGGACAGGCATTATAAGAAACTCTTT.

Sample share makes this clone large. The same CDR3 can be traced to other DNA sequences in this sample. The genes are TRGV5 and TRGJP. The CDR3 consists of 18 residues. The germline gives CDR1 VINAFY, CDR2 YDVSNSKD. The trim removed 0 bases at V and 2 bases at J, leaving 4 bases unmatched. In DNA form, the CDR3 reads TGTGCCACCTGGGACAGGCCAAGGCAAGAGTTGGGCAAAAAAATCAAGGTATTT. It yields the protein CATWDRPRQELGKKIKVF.

This clone has only a few counts. The TCRdb protein, from a much larger clone, departs from this DNA's translation at residue 4, likely by read error; the protein shown derives from the DNA. The chain joins TRGV5 to TRGJ1 or TRGJ2. Germline values: CDR1 VINAFY, CDR2 YDVSNSKD. The CDR3 consists of 12 residues. The DNA for the CDR3 is TGTGCCACCGGGGACAGGCCCTATAAGAAACTCTTT. Residues: CATGDRPYKKLF.

To note about this clone: It may be a read error: a sequence one base away is much more abundant. The gene calls are TRGV9 and TRGJP. V gave up 0 bases and J gave up 6 bases; unmatched junction bases: 2. In germline, CDR1 is GITISATS, CDR2 ISYDGTV (reference sequence). This CDR3 spans 16 amino acids. This chain's CDR3 is CALWEVRELGKKIKVF. The CDR3 coding sequence is TGTGCCTTGTGGGAGGTGCGAGAGTTGGGCAAAAAAATCAAGGTATTT.